A single sample gave rise to the 17 T cell receptor beta chains below, sequenced in a study of blood T cell repertoires in COVID-19. Clones were read by immunoSEQ multiplex PCR, and TCRdb kept only the in-frame ones, dropping some. The table includes roughly 160,000 clones, about 82% detected once. The sample consisted of peripheral blood. Receptors originate from a woman of 80 years or more with COVID-19, enrolled during active disease.

The genes are TRBV27 and TRBJ1-2, with 8 bases identical to TRBD1. V was clipped by 4 bases and J by 5 bases; unmatched bases: 6. CDR3 size: 14 residues. Germline assignment: CDR1 MNHEY and CDR2 SMNVEV (reference sequence). The CDR3: CASSSRTGRYGYTF. The CDR3 DNA reads TGTGCCAGCAGTTCCCGGACAGGGCGGTATGGCTACACCTTC.

V usage is TRBV9 and J usage is TRBJ2-1; the match to TRBD2 covers 13 bases. CDR3 length equals 16 residues. The junction had 6 bases not matched to a gene; V was cut back by 0 bases and J by 9 bases. The germline V gene has CDR1 SGDLS and CDR2 YYNGEE. The CDR3 DNA sequence: TGTGCCAGCAGCGTAGAACTAGCGGGAGGGCGCGCTGAGCAGTTCTTC. It translates to CASSVELAGGRAEQFF.

V gene TRBV27 combines with J gene TRBJ1-2; 8 bases map to TRBD1. From germline, CDR1 is MNHEY and CDR2 SMNVEV (reference sequence). V lost 5 bases and J lost 11; bases outside the gene matches: 7. This CDR3 is 12 amino acids long. The CDR3 nucleotides are TGTGCCAGCAGTACATGGGACAGGCAGTACACCTTC. Encoded protein: CASSTWDRQYTF.

The V and J genes are TRBV12-3 or TRBV12-4 and TRBJ1-2; D unresolved. V dropped 4 bases and J dropped 8 bases, with 11 bases sitting between them. This CDR3 has 12 residues. The CDR3 DNA reads TGTGCCAGCAGTTACACATCCCGAGGCTACACCTTC. Translating gives CASSYTSRGYTF.

This clone appeared a few times. The J gene is TRBJ2-7, the V gene TRBV11-1, with D perhaps matching TRBD1 (6 bases). V was trimmed by 4 bases and J by 1 base, leaving 17 bases between them. This CDR3 has 16 residues. The germline V gene has CDR1 SGHAT and CDR2 FQDESV (reference sequence). CDR3 in DNA: TGTGCCAGCAGCTCAGCCGGGGCAGGGGTTTCCTACGAGCAGTACTTC. Protein: CASSSAGAGVSYEQYF.

This clone has a single count. The V call is TRBV12-3 or TRBV12-4, the J call TRBJ1-5; D remains ambiguous. Trimming took 6 bases from V and 8 from J, leaving 14 bases between them. The CDR3 is 13 amino acids. CDR3 sequence (DNA): TGTGCCAGCAGATCGACCGGTCGGGAGCCCCAGCATTTT. It yields the protein CASRSTGREPQHF.

The chain combines TRBV5-1 with TRBJ1-3, with D possibly TRBD1 on 6 matching bases. CDR1 is SGHRS and CDR2 is YFSETQ in the germline V gene. The length of the CDR3 is 17 residues. V lost 4 bases to trimming and J lost 0 bases, with 17 bases between them. In DNA, the CDR3 is TGCGCCAGCAGCGAGGACAGCACACTCGGCTCTGGAAACACCATATATTTT. Translated, it gives CASSEDSTLGSGNTIYF.

The V and J genes are TRBV6-5 and TRBJ1-3; a weak D match, TRBD1 (5 bases). The V end lost 6 bases, the J end lost 2 bases, and 14 bases lay between the germline ends. This CDR3 has 15 amino acids. Per the germline V gene, CDR1 is MNHEY and CDR2 is SVGAGI. CDR3 in DNA: TGTGCCAGCAGAGACAGCCTCTCGACTGGAAACACCATATATTTT. Protein product: CASRDSLSTGNTIYF.

The chain joins TRBV28 to TRBJ1-1; D not certain. CDR1 MDHEN and CDR2 SYDVKM come from the germline V gene. The germline V and J ends were trimmed by 4 bases and 8 bases, with 8 bases remaining between them. This CDR3 spans 11 amino acids. The CDR3 region has the DNA TGTGCCAGCAGTTCCCCCCGGGAAGCTTTCTTT. Its translation is CASSSPREAFF. Drawing the rest from reference TRBV28 and TRBJ1-1, the complete variable domain is DVKVTQSSRYLVKRTGEKVFLECVQDMDHENMFWYRQDPGLGLRLIYFSYDVKMKEKGDIPEGYSVSREKKERFSLILESASTNQTSMYLCASSSPREAFFGQGTRLTVV.

The chain joins TRBV20-1 to TRBJ1-3; possibly TRBD1 for D (5 bases). Trimming pared 3 bases from V and 0 bases from J, leaving 12 bases between. Germline CDR1 and CDR2: DFQATT and SNEGSKA (reference sequence). CDR3 size: 15 residues. DNA for the CDR3: TGCAGTGCTAGTGAGGGGCGAAACTCTGGAAACACCATATATTTT. Its protein product is CSASEGRNSGNTIYF.

This clone was seen a handful of times. This sequence joins TRBV19 and TRBJ2-7, with 14 bases lining up with TRBD2. From germline, CDR1 is LNHDA and CDR2 SQIVND (reference sequence). J was trimmed by 4 bases and V by 5 bases; bases with no gene match: 13. The CDR3 totals 18 residues. The CDR3 region has the DNA TGTGCCAGTAGTCCGCGGGGACTAGCGGGAGACCCAAGGTACGAGCAGTACTTC. As protein: CASSPRGLAGDPRYEQYF.

This chain's CDR3 is CASSVEARNTGELFF. CDR3 DNA: TGTGCCAGCAGCGTAGAAGCGAGGAACACCGGGGAGCTGTTTTTT. V usage is TRBV9 and J usage is TRBJ2-2; D is undetermined. V was pared by 0 bases and J by 1 base, with 7 bases between. Germline values: CDR1 SGDLS, CDR2 YYNGEE. This CDR3 comprises 15 residues.

This clone was seen only once. V gene TRBV9 combines with J gene TRBJ1-6; 7 bases agree with TRBD1. Germline-derived CDR1 and CDR2 are SGDLS and YYNGEE. The CDR3 extends over 15 amino acids. J lost 7 bases, V lost 2 bases, and 6 bases had no gene match. In DNA, the CDR3 is TGTGCCAGCAGCGTGGAAGACAGGGCGAATTCACCCCTCCACTTT. This gives the protein CASSVEDRANSPLHF.

In DNA, the CDR3 is TGTGCCAGCAGCCAAGGAGCGGGATCCTACAATGAGCAGTTCTTC. Protein product: CASSQGAGSYNEQFF. The chain employs TRBV3-1 (or the pseudogene TRBV3-2) and TRBJ2-1; 7 positions agree with TRBD2. V gave up 1 base and J gave up 1 base; unmatched junction bases: 1. Germline V gives CDR1 LGHDT, CDR2 YNNKEL (reference sequence). This CDR3 region has 15 residues.

The CDR3, as DNA: TGTGCCAGCAGCTTAGTGGCGGGAGCATGGACCGGGGAGCTGTTTTTT. Protein: CASSLVAGAWTGELFF. J is TRBJ2-2 and V is TRBV13, with 7 bases identical to TRBD2. Germline CDR1 reads PRHDT; CDR2 reads FYEKMQ (reference sequence). Losses at the gene ends were 1 base for V and 5 bases for J; bases not matched to a gene: 7. The CDR3 sequence is 16 residues long.

J is TRBJ2-7 and V is TRBV7-2; possible D gene TRBD2, 5 bases. V shed 4 bases and J shed 7 bases, with 14 bases lying between them. The CDR3 runs to 13 residues. The germline V gene encodes CDR1 SGHTA and CDR2 FQGNSA. The CDR3 coding sequence is TGTGCCAGCAGCTCCCAACAGTCGGGGGAGCAGTACTTC. Translation: CASSSQQSGEQYF.

This clone was found a few times. CDR3 in DNA: TGCGCCAGCAGTGAGGGGGCTGGCAATCAGCCCCAGCATTTT. Translating it yields CASSEGAGNQPQHF. The chain joins TRBV10-2 to TRBJ1-5; tentative D call: TRBD1 (5 bases). Trimming took off 2 bases at V and 2 bases at J, with 7 bases between the two ends. Germline V lookup: CDR1 WSHSY, CDR2 SAAADI. The CDR3 has 14 amino acids.